This TCR beta chain was sequenced during a study of T cell responses to AZD1222 COVID-19 vaccine. The study, taken as a whole, reports: Of spike-specific TCRs, nearly half reportedly target regions left unmutated in variants. Clonal diversity was possibly underestimated, and the donors were mostly white British, with more females. Repertoire samples came only from after the peak T cell response.

The CDR3 runs 13 residues. The V end lost 6 bases, the J end lost 5 bases, and 13 bases lay between the germline ends. Some clones are missing from TCRdb's copy, which holds only in-frame ones; the method was immunoSEQ multiplex PCR. The table includes about 96,000 clones, roughly 90% detected once. Worth noting for this clone: No antigen is known for it.

V is TRBV12-3 or TRBV12-4 and J is TRBJ2-5, with D unclear. The receptor comes from an adult in good health. The material sequenced was peripheral blood, taken on day 0 of AZD1222 vaccination. The CDR3 bases are TGTGCCAGCAGCCTCGACGGCCGGGAGACCCAGTACTTC. It is translated as CASSLDGRETQYF.